The present entry profiles one TCR beta chain with its context. In TCRdb, the RT-PCR reads were re-called with MiXCR into one record per CDR3 protein. Altogether roughly 230,000 distinct CDR3 sequences are present, 13% to 15% being singletons, with the ten largest covering more than 9%. The data stem from a study of patients and donors after allogeneic stem cell transplantation. This CDR3 spans 15 amino acids. The rearrangement joins TRBV1 to TRBJ1-6. TRBV1 is annotated as a pseudogene. Sequencing used blood, either unsorted or a sorted T cell fraction (not recorded which). The TCR comes from a human donor who was either an allogeneic HSCT recipient or a stem cell or donor lymphocyte infusion donor (not recorded which). It is not recorded whose cells these are; they may come from a transplant donor. CDR3 bases: TGCACCAGCAGCCAAGATAGCGGATCTGGCTCACCCCTCCACTTT. Protein product: CTSSQDSGSGSPLHF.